This entry describes one TCR beta chain. What it recognizes is unknown. This CDR3 comprises 15 residues. V dropped 7 bases and J dropped 2 bases, with 12 bases sitting between them. CDR1 and CDR2 from the germline V gene are LNHDA and SQIVND (reference sequence). The data were obtained in a study of cytomegalovirus exposure and HLA in healthy donors. Looking at the study overall: Genotyping showed roughly 86% of over 350 donors falling in the Caucasian-associated ancestry cluster. Findings and caveats of the study: Using the classifier, cytomegalovirus status was reportedly diagnosed with high specificity and sensitivity.

Primers: 60 Vbeta forward and 13 Jbeta reverse. TCRdb's copy holds only in-frame clones and misses some; the assay was immunoSEQ multiplex PCR. Of 210,000 or so clones in the sample, roughly four fifths were seen once. The chain carries TRBV19 and TRBJ2-6, with TRBD2 as a possible D gene (5 bases). Sequencing used PBMCs. This receptor was identified in a girl aged 2 to 10 in good health and CMV-seronegative. For the CDR3, the DNA is TGTGCCAGTATCTTTTCCGGGGCTGGGGCCAACGTCCTGACTTTC. The encoded protein is CASIFSGAGANVLTF.